This T cell receptor beta chain was identified during a study of T-cell reconstitution after alpha-beta-depleted transplantation in children. Comments on this clonotype: Its antigen remains unknown.

For TCRbeta, the library was prepared with unique molecular identifiers. Using its own MiXCR run on the PCR reads, TCRdb lists one record per CDR3 protein. This sample carries about 600,000 distinct CDR3 sequences, roughly 13% of them seen once, and the ten largest clones take over 2%. CDR1 LNHDA and CDR2 SQIVND come from the germline V gene (reference sequence). Trimming stripped 6 bases from V and 1 base from J, with 10 bases between. The CDR3 totals 14 residues. Study-wide results and caveats: Diversity and T-cell counts at one year after transplant derived mostly from new T cells. At day 60, the high TCRbeta diversity found in some patients originated from recipient T cells and thymic progenitors that had survived. The study reportedly traced alpha-beta T cells about two months after transplant to several hundred expanded graft clones.

This TCR derives from a male patient between 5 and 17 years old who had a stem cell transplant for acute myeloid leukemia, so the T cells may come from the graft donor. The V and J genes are TRBV19 and TRBJ1-5; D uncertain. Sequencing was performed on PBMCs, mostly from graft donor cells, taken 360 days after TCRalphabeta/CD19-depleted stem cell transplant. CDR3 loop: CASSDTPSNQPQHF. Written as DNA, the CDR3 is TGTGCCAGTAGCGACACACCAAGCAATCAGCCCCAGCATTTT.